This T cell receptor beta chain was sequenced in a study of identical twins. Whole-study findings and limits: Conclusions rested on cross-sectional statistics rather than following the same donors. Partly confounded zero-insertion analyses could result from invariant MAIT and iNKT cells.

Unique molecular identifiers were present on the cDNA, which also gained a universal primer site by template switching. MiXCR, applied by TCRdb to the 5' RACE reads, yields one record per CDR3 protein. The repertoire has approximately 620,000 distinct CDR3 sequences, over 8.5% of them found once; the top ten carry around 0.95%. This clonotype was counted at least ten times. Antigen specificity is unknown. This CDR3 has 15 amino acids. Between the trimmed V and J ends, which lost 5 bases and 4 bases, there was a span of 15 bases. This same sample was also taken into another study, of yellow fever vaccine responses in identical twins. As that study records: Reportedly, the T cell response mounted by twins to vaccine seemed partly convergent, partly personalized.

V usage is TRBV12-3 or TRBV12-4 and J usage is TRBJ1-5; no firm D call. Sequencing used PBMCs. The receptor was derived from a young woman in good health. CDR3 bases: TGTGCCAGCAGTCCCACTGGACGGGCAAATCAGCCCCAGCATTTT. Amino acids: CASSPTGRANQPQHF.